Each of the 4 T cell receptor beta chains below was sequenced from the same sample in a study of OX40 agonist ivuxolimab in advanced cancers. The library was produced with the immunoSEQ multiplex PCR assay. Here the immuneACCESS table is served through TCRdb, limited to in-frame sequences with V and J called. Missing clones are a known gap in these copies; in checked studies unresolved V genes cover under half, and the rest lacks a known reason. Within this sample are tens of thousands of clones, with about 88% of them counted one time only. The ten largest account for 0.25% to 0.35% of the sample. The sequencing used CD4+ or CD8+ T cells sorted from blood, collected in a trial of the OX40 agonist ivuxolimab. The receptors derive from an adult with an advanced solid tumor such as melanoma, head and neck, liver or kidney cancer.

This clone was detected only a few times. The genes are TRBV6-5 and TRBJ1-1; D is possibly TRBD1 (6 bases). This CDR3 has 15 amino acids. From germline, CDR1 is MNHEY and CDR2 SVGAGI. The V gene lost 4 bases and the J gene lost 4 bases, with 16 bases spanning the gap. The CDR3 reads CASSFNRAEGTEAFF. The DNA for the CDR3 is TGTGCCAGCAGTTTTAACAGGGCCGAGGGCACTGAAGCTTTCTTT.

This clone was seen once. The V and J genes are TRBV19 and TRBJ2-3; TRBD2 matches at 10 bases. The length of the CDR3 is 15 residues. The trim removed 6 bases at V and 4 bases at J, leaving 7 bases unmatched. The germline CDR1 and CDR2 sequences are LNHDA and SQIVND (reference sequence). The CDR3 nucleotides read TGTGCCAGTAGGCGAGCGGGGGGGCGATCAGATACGCAGTATTTT. Its translation: CASRRAGGRSDTQYF.

The chain carries TRBV7-6 and TRBJ2-2; TRBD1 agrees at 8 bases. Germline V lookup: CDR1 SGHVS, CDR2 FNYEAQ. V lost 4 bases, J lost 1 base, and 2 bases stayed unmatched. This CDR3 has 15 amino acids. In DNA form, the CDR3 reads TGTGCCAGCAGCTCGGGACAGGAGAACACCGGGGAGCTGTTTTTT. Its translation: CASSSGQENTGELFF.

This clone was recorded once. This sequence joins TRBV11-3 and TRBJ2-7; a weak D match, TRBD1 (6 bases). The ends were cut back, 3 bases at V and 5 bases at J, with 11 bases in the middle. The CDR3 covers 13 residues. Germline V gene sequence: CDR1 SGHNT, CDR2 YENEEA. CDR3 protein: CASSFYRDDEQYF. CDR3 nucleotide sequence: TGTGCCAGCAGCTTTTACAGGGATGACGAGCAGTACTTC. Filled out from reference TRBV11-3 and TRBJ2-7, the complete variable domain reads EAGVVQSPRYKIIEKKQPVAFWCNPISGHNTLYWYLQNLGQGPELLIRYENEEAVDDSQLPKDRFSAERLKGVDSTLKIQPAELGDSAVYLCASSFYRDDEQYFGPGTRLTVT.